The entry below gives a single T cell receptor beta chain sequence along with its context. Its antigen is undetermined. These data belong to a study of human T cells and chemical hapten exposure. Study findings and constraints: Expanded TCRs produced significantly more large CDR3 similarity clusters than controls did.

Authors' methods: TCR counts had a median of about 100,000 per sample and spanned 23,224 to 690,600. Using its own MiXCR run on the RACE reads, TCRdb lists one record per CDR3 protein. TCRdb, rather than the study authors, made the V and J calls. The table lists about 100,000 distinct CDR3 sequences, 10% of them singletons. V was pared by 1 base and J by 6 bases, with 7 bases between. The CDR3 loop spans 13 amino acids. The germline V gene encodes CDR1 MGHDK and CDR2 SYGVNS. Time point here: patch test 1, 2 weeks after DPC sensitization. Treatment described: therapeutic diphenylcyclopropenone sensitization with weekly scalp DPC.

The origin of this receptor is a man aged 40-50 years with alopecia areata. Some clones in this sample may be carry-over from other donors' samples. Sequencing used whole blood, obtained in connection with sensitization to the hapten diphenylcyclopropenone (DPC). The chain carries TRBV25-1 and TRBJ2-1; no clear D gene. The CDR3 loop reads CASSESWGNEQFF. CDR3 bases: TGTGCCAGCAGTGAATCTTGGGGCAATGAGCAGTTCTTC.